This is a list of T cell receptor beta chains from one sample in a study of regulatory T cells in long-lasting Graves disease. TCRdb independently ran MiXCR on the multiplex PCR reads; one entry per CDR3 protein. The sample contains around 430,000 distinct CDR3 sequences, roughly 22% of which appear only once. The sequenced sample was peripheral blood mononuclear cells (PBMCs), obtained when the disease was refractory, from a patient treated with antithyroid drugs. These receptors came from a female donor with Graves disease. CDR3s include the opening cysteine and the closing phenylalanine or tryptophan. D genes are given only for firm matches. Size tells how often a clone was seen (once, few, many) or the class of an expanded clone, and some rows leave it out.

>TRBV30|-|TRBJ1-2|-
TGTGCCTGGAGTGTAGGCCCGGAGGGCTACACCTTC
CAWSVGPEGYTF
>TRBV19|-|TRBJ2-2|-
TGTGCCAGTAGTATGGACAGTCCGAACACCGGGGAGCTGTTTTTT
CASSMDSPNTGELFF
>TRBV30|few|TRBJ1-2|-
TGTGCCTGGAGTGTACGACGGGGGAACTATGGCTACACCTTC
CAWSVRRGNYGYTF
>TRBV7-2|few|TRBJ1-2|-
TGTGCCAGCAGCGAAATCTCTAACTATGGCTACACCTTC
CASSEISNYGYTF
>TRBV18|few|TRBJ1-6|TRBD1
TGTGCCAGCTCAACAGGGGACGTGTCACCCCTCCACTTT
CASSTGDVSPLHF
>TRBV27|few|TRBJ1-1|-
TGTGCCAGCATGCTCAGCATGAACACTGAAGCTTTCTTT
CASMLSMNTEAFF
>TRBV18|few|TRBJ1-1|-
TGTGCCAGCTCACCACCGGGGTTTGAAGCTTTCTTT
CASSPPGFEAFF
>TRBV5-1|many|TRBJ1-1|-
TGCGCCAGCAGCTTCAGGGCCTCGAACACTGAAGCTTTCTTT
CASSFRASNTEAFF
>TRBV7-9|many|TRBJ1-1|-
TGTGCCAGCAGCTTGTATACAGGGAACACTGAAGCTTTCTTT
CASSLYTGNTEAFF
>TRBV7-3|many|TRBJ2-5|-
TGTGCCAGCTCCCCTCCCGCAGATGGGACCCAGTACTTC
CASSPPADGTQYF
>TRBV12-3/TRBV12-4|many|TRBJ2-5|TRBD2
TGTGCCAGCAGTATAGCGGGAGGTAGAGAGGAGACCCAGTACTTC
CASSIAGGREETQYF
>TRBV7-2|few|TRBJ1-5|TRBD1
TGTGCCAGCAGTCCTCGACAGGGGGCTCAGCCCCAGCATTTT
CASSPRQGAQPQHF
>TRBV28|many|TRBJ1-3|-
TGTGCCAGCAGTTGGGAGGGTAGTGGAAACACCATATATTTT
CASSWEGSGNTIYF
>TRBV28|many|TRBJ2-2|-
TGTGCCAGCAGGCCGGGACACGCGAACACCGGGGAGCTGTTTTTT
CASRPGHANTGELFF
>TRBV19|-|TRBJ1-1|TRBD1
TGTGCCAGTAGTATAAGGGGGCTTGAAGCTTTCTTT
CASSIRGLEAFF
>TRBV7-9|few|TRBJ1-2|-
TGTGCCAGCAGAGAGACAGGAGTCGGCTATGGCTACACCTTC
CASRETGVGYGYTF
>TRBV19|few|TRBJ2-6|-
TGTGCCAGTAGTATCCCCGGGACTGGGGCCAACGTCCTGACTTTC
CASSIPGTGANVLTF
>TRBV7-9|few|TRBJ2-7|TRBD1
TGTGCCAGCAGCACCGACAGGGGCAGCTCCTACGAGCAGTACTTC
CASSTDRGSSYEQYF
>TRBV5-1|few|TRBJ2-7|TRBD1
TGCGCCAGCAGCCTATGGACAGGGATTGGCTACGAGCAGTACTTC
CASSLWTGIGYEQYF
>TRBV3-1|many|TRBJ2-7|TRBD1
TGTGCCAGCAGCCAAGATTGGGACAGGGGGCGCGAGCAGTACTTC
CASSQDWDRGREQYF
>TRBV6-1|many|TRBJ2-7|TRBD1
TGTGCCAGCAGACGGCGGATGGACAGGGAGATCCACGAGCAGTACTTC
CASRRRMDREIHEQYF
>TRBV12-3/TRBV12-4|many|TRBJ1-5|-
TGTGCCAGCAGTTTACGCCAGGGTGGAAATCAGCCCCAGCATTTT
CASSLRQGGNQPQHF
>TRBV19|once|TRBJ1-2|TRBD1
TGTGCCAGTGCGAGGGCCGGGGACAGGGCTAACTATGGCTACACCTTC
CASARAGDRANYGYTF
>TRBV15|many|TRBJ1-5|-
TGTGCCACCAGCACCTCCGGCAGTTATCAGCCCCAGCATTTT
CATSTSGSYQPQHF
>TRBV19|few|TRBJ1-1|-
TGTGCCAGTAGTCGGGGGGCAGGTGAAGCTTTCTTT
CASSRGAGEAFF
>TRBV19|-|TRBJ1-5|-
TGTGCCAGTAGTATATTACCCGGGACGGGCAATCAGCCCCAGCATTTT
CASSILPGTGNQPQHF
>TRBV5-1|many|TRBJ2-4|-
TGCGCCAGCAGCTTTGGGACCTTCTTGGAAAACATTCAGTACTTC
CASSFGTFLENIQYF
>TRBV6-1|many|TRBJ1-1|-
TGTGCCAGCATGCGGACTAGCCTCACTGAAGCTTTCTTT
CASMRTSLTEAFF
>TRBV6-9|many|TRBJ1-1|-
TGTGCCAGCAGTTACCTGGGAGGCACTGAAGCTTTCTTT
CASSYLGGTEAFF
>TRBV10-3|-|TRBJ2-7|TRBD2
TGTGCCATCAGTGAGCCGGGACTAGCGAACACCTACGAGCAGTACTTC
CAISEPGLANTYEQYF
>TRBV7-2|many|TRBJ2-7|TRBD1
TGTGCCAGCAGCATTCCTGACAGGGCTTACGAGCAGTACTTC
CASSIPDRAYEQYF
>TRBV9|-|TRBJ2-6|-
TGTGCCAGCAGCGTAGACAGGGCCTCTGGGGCCAACGTCCTGACTTTC
CASSVDRASGANVLTF
>TRBV30|few|TRBJ2-7|-
TGTGCCCTGGAACAGGAAAGATCCTACGAGCAGTACTTC
CALEQERSYEQYF
>TRBV28|many|TRBJ1-3|-
TGTGCCAGCAATGACCAACAGGGTTATGGAAACACCATATATTTT
CASNDQQGYGNTIYF
>TRBV25-1|-|TRBJ2-3|-
TGTGCCAGCAGTGAATACGTCGATGGAGTTACGCAGTATTTT
CASSEYVDGVTQYF
>TRBV28|many|TRBJ2-7|TRBD1
TGTGCCAGCAGTCCGACCCGGGGACAGGGGTACGAGCAGTACTTC
CASSPTRGQGYEQYF
>TRBV2|-|TRBJ2-3|TRBD2
TGTGCCAGCACCGCGAGCGGGGTTACGGCGGATACGCAGTATTTT
CASTASGVTADTQYF
>TRBV28|many|TRBJ2-7|-
TGTGCCAGCAGTTTCGGCCAGCACTACGAGCAGTACTTC
CASSFGQHYEQYF
>TRBV7-2|many|TRBJ1-2|-
TGTGCCAGCAGCTCGACACCGATCATAGAGGGCTACACCTTC
CASSSTPIIEGYTF
>TRBV28|few|TRBJ1-3|TRBD1
TGTGCCAGCAGGGGACAGGGGGTCAACACCATATATTTT
CASRGQGVNTIYF
>TRBV28|many|TRBJ2-7|TRBD2
TGTGCCAGCAGTTTGGGCGGGGGGACCTACGAGCAGTACTTC
CASSLGGGTYEQYF
>TRBV20-1|-|TRBJ1-2|-
TGCAGTGCTAAGACCCGGGGGCATAACTATGGCTACACCTTC
CSAKTRGHNYGYTF
>TRBV25-1|few|TRBJ1-6|-
TGTGCCAGCAGGACGATAGTTGGGAATAATAATTCACCCCTCCACTTT
CASRTIVGNNNSPLHF
>TRBV5-6|many|TRBJ1-4|-
TGTGCCAGCAGCTTAGTTGCTGAAAAACTGTTTTTT
CASSLVAEKLFF
>TRBV7-2|few|TRBJ2-2|-
TGTGCCAGCAGCTTAGCTTCTCGGGGGTCCGGGGAGCTGTTTTTT
CASSLASRGSGELFF
>TRBV5-1|many|TRBJ1-1|-
TGCGCCAGCAGCTTGGCCGGGGGTGACACTGAAGCTTTCTTT
CASSLAGGDTEAFF
>TRBV12-3/TRBV12-4|many|TRBJ1-5|-
TGTGCCAGCAGGGCCCTCAATCAGCCCCAGCATTTT
CASRALNQPQHF
>TRBV20-1|-|TRBJ2-3|-
TGCAGTGCCCCCCACTCCGATACGCAGTATTTT
CSAPHSDTQYF
>TRBV28|-|TRBJ1-2|TRBD1
TGTGCCAGCAGTTCCGGACAGGCCTACTATGGCTACACCTTC
CASSSGQAYYGYTF
>TRBV7-9|many|TRBJ2-5|-
TGTGCCAGCAGCCTCGGAGCTCTGGAGACCCAGTACTTC
CASSLGALETQYF
>TRBV5-4|-|TRBJ1-4|TRBD1
TGTGCCAGCAGCTTTGGGAGAGGGGACAGAGATATAGGGGAGAGTACTAATGAAAAACTGTTTTTT
CASSFGRGDRDIGESTNEKLFF
>TRBV6-1|-|TRBJ2-1|TRBD1
TGTGCCAGCAGCCCAGCCGGGACAGGGAAATACAATGAGCAGTTCTTC
CASSPAGTGKYNEQFF
>TRBV6-1|-|TRBJ1-5|-
TGTGCCAGTCGTCCCGGGACTAATAGCAATCAGCCCCAGCATTTT
CASRPGTNSNQPQHF
>TRBV24-1|-|TRBJ2-7|-
TGTGCCACCAGTGATCGACTAGGGCAGTACTTC
CATSDRLGQYF